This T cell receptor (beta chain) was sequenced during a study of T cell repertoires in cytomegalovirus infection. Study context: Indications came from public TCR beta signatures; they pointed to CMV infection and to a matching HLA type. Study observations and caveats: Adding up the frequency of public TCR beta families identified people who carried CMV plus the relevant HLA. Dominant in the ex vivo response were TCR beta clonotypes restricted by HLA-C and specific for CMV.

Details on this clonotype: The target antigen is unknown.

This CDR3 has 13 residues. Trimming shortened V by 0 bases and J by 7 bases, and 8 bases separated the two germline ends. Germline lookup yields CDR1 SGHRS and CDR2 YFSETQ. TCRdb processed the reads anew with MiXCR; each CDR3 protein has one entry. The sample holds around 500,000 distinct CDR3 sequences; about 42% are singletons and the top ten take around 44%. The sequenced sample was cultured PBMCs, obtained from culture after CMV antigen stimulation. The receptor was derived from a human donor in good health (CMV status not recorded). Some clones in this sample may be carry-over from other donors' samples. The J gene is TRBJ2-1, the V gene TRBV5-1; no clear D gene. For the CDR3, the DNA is TGCGCCAGCAGCTTGGATAGTTGGAATGAGCAGTTCTTC. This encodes CASSLDSWNEQFF.